Presented here are 4 T cell receptor beta chains from one specimen sequenced in a study of T cells in Graves' hyperthyroidism and ophthalmopathy. Researchers amplified the TCR beta CDR3 regions from RNA transcripts. Researchers ran a first-round RT-PCR on the TCR CDR3 using the HTBI primer set. Each CDR3 protein is one row after TCRdb ran MiXCR on the multiplex PCR reads. The table records around 520,000 distinct CDR3 sequences, 14% of them present only once. Material for sequencing was blood. These receptors were obtained from a woman aged 40-49 years with Graves' hyperthyroidism.

This clonotype was recorded at least ten times. V gene TRBV28 combines with J gene TRBJ1-4; 9 bases map to TRBD1. CDR1 is MDHEN and CDR2 is SYDVKM in the germline V gene. This CDR3 region has 15 residues. V shed 6 bases, J shed 5 bases, and the junction held 7 bases outside the gene matches. The CDR3 coding sequence is TGTGCCAGCAGCCTCCCGGGACAGGGCAATGAAAAACTGTTTTTT. The encoded protein is CASSLPGQGNEKLFF.

A note on this clonotype: A read error may explain this, as a much larger clone is one base away. The gene calls are TRBV12-3 or TRBV12-4 and TRBJ1-5; 9 bases are shared with TRBD1. The CDR3 is 15 residues long. Trimming at V came to 5 bases and at J to 5 bases, leaving 7 bases not matched to a gene. DNA for the CDR3: TGTGCCAGCAGTGGGGACAGGGCGAGCGATCAGCCCCAGCATTTT. Its translation: CASSGDRASDQPQHF.

In this sample, this clonotype turned up a few times. Possible read error: a much larger clone is one base away. V is TRBV28 and J is TRBJ2-1, with 9 bases identical to TRBD2. The V and J ends lost 6 bases and 9 bases, in that order; junction bases with no gene match: 15. This CDR3 comprises 16 residues. Germline V gene lookup returns CDR1 MDHEN and CDR2 SYDVKM. CDR3 in DNA: TGTGCCAGCAGCCCTTCGACTAGCGGAGGGGTCAGTGAGCAGTTCTTC. Its translation: CASSPSTSGGVSEQFF.

This clonotype occurred a few times. J is TRBJ2-7 and V is TRBV28, with a tentative D call TRBD2 (5 bases). Germline V gene data show CDR1 as MDHEN and CDR2 as SYDVKM. The CDR3 totals 14 residues. The germline V and J ends were trimmed by 1 base and 1 base, with 8 bases remaining between them. CDR3 sequence reads: CASSLYRESYEQYF. In DNA form, the CDR3 reads TGTGCCAGCAGTTTATACCGGGAATCCTACGAGCAGTACTTC.